Shown below are 21 T cell receptor beta chains from a single sample sequenced in a study of cytomegalovirus exposure and HLA in healthy donors. PCR used 60 Vbeta primers and 13 Jbeta primers. Generated by immunoSEQ multiplex PCR, the TCRdb table keeps only in-frame clones and is missing some. The profile shows roughly 200,000 clones, less than 90% of them singletons. Sequenced material: PBMCs. These receptors were collected from a woman aged 30 to 39 in good health and CMV-seronegative.

V is TRBV15 and J is TRBJ1-4, with a tentative D call TRBD1 (5 bases). Trimming pared 1 base from V and 8 bases from J, leaving 8 bases between. CDR3 length: 13 residues. Germline CDR1 and CDR2: LNHNV and YYDKDF (reference sequence). CDR3: CATSRVTGEKLFF. The CDR3 region has the DNA TGTGCCACCAGCAGAGTCACAGGCGAAAAACTGTTTTTT.

This clone was recorded only once. CDR3 in DNA: TGTGCCAGCAGCCGTCGAGGAGGGGTCGACAATGAGCAGTTCTTC. Translating gives CASSRRGGVDNEQFF. The chain links TRBV6-5 to TRBJ2-1; D may be TRBD2 (6 bases). In germline, CDR1 is MNHEY, CDR2 SVGAGI. Between the trimmed V and J ends, which lost 6 bases and 5 bases, there was a span of 17 bases. The CDR3 loop spans 15 amino acids.

The chain has TRBV27 and TRBJ2-5; D might be TRBD2 (5 bases). TRBJ2-7 matches the DNA end more closely, so the J call is doubtful. CDR3 length equals 13 residues. Germline loops: CDR1 MNHEY, CDR2 SMNVEV (reference sequence). In DNA form, the CDR3 reads TGTGCCAGCCTACGCGCGGGTTCGAACGAGCAGTACTTC. This encodes CASLRAGSNEQYF.

The gene calls are TRBV19 and TRBJ1-1; 12 nucleotides agree with TRBD1. Germline-derived CDR1 and CDR2 are LNHDA and SQIVND (reference sequence). Germline trimming cut 6 bases from V and 6 bases from J; bases unmatched to any gene: 11. This CDR3 has 16 residues. CDR3 in DNA: TGTGCCAGTAGGACCGCTGCGGGACAGGGGGCCTCTGAAGCTTTCTTT. Its protein product is CASRTAAGQGASEAFF.

This chain uses TRBV9 with TRBJ2-1, with a possible D match to TRBD2 (5 bases). The CDR3 extends over 18 amino acids. The V gene's germline CDR1 is SGDLS and CDR2 YYNGEE. V lost 2 bases and J 2 bases, leaving 20 bases between the germline ends. CDR3 sequence reads: CASSVTNVPRGTYNEQFF. DNA for the CDR3: TGTGCCAGCAGCGTCACTAATGTCCCCCGGGGTACCTACAATGAGCAGTTCTTC.

The chain combines TRBV6-4 with TRBJ1-1, with 7 bases that match TRBD1. Per germline, CDR1 MRHNA and CDR2 SNTAGT. Trimming took 6 bases from V and 5 from J; bases not matched to a gene: 12. The CDR3 consists of 15 residues. In nucleotides, the CDR3 is TGTGCCAGCAGCCGGACAGGAGACGGAGGAACTGAAGCTTTCTTT. Amino acid sequence: CASSRTGDGGTEAFF.

The chain links TRBV7-8 to TRBJ2-1, with TRBD2 matching 11 bases. V lost 5 bases, J lost 8 bases, and 8 bases stayed unmatched. Germline assignment: CDR1 SGHVS and CDR2 FQNEAQ. The CDR3 spans 15 residues. The CDR3 is CASSVGTSGFDEQFF. The CDR3 bases are TGTGCCAGCAGCGTCGGGACTAGCGGATTTGATGAGCAGTTCTTC.

V is TRBV7-8 and J is TRBJ2-1; perhaps TRBD1 as D (6 bases). The germline CDR1 and CDR2 sequences are SGHVS and FQNEAQ. V was trimmed by 2 bases and J by 7 bases, leaving 6 bases between them. This CDR3 region has 12 residues. The CDR3 sequence: CASSLRGNEQFF. The CDR3 nucleotides read TGTGCCAGCAGCTTAAGGGGGAATGAGCAGTTCTTC.

In this sample, this clone turned up once. The V call is TRBV20-1, the J call TRBJ2-7; D is perhaps TRBD2 (6 bases). The germline V gene encodes CDR1 DFQATT and CDR2 SNEGSKA (reference sequence). The CDR3 has 11 residues. V lost 0 bases to trimming and J lost 7 bases, with 7 bases between them. In DNA, the CDR3 is TGCAGTGCTAGAGATCGGGAGGAGCAGTACTTC. It yields the protein CSARDREEQYF.

The chain recombines TRBV5-1 with TRBJ2-1, with TRBD2 identical over 7 bases. Germline V CDR1 and CDR2: SGHRS, YFSETQ. This CDR3 region has 15 residues. V was pared by 4 bases and J by 12 bases, with 16 bases of the junction left unmatched. This CDR3 reads CASSPDTWTSRGQFF. In DNA form, the CDR3 reads TGCGCCAGCAGCCCGGACACTTGGACTAGTCGTGGGCAGTTCTTC.

The V call is TRBV20-1, the J call TRBJ2-7; D is undetermined. V was pared by 3 bases and J by 1 base, with 4 bases between. CDR1 and CDR2 from the germline V gene are DFQATT and SNEGSKA (reference sequence). The CDR3 loop spans 11 amino acids. The CDR3: CSASPSYEQYF. The CDR3 nucleotides are TGCAGTGCTAGCCCTTCCTACGAGCAGTACTTC.

The V gene is TRBV15, the J gene TRBJ1-2, with 8 bases that match TRBD1. Germline V gene data show CDR1 as LNHNV and CDR2 as YYDKDF (reference sequence). With V trimmed by 0 bases and J by 2 bases, 5 bases remained unmatched. This CDR3 has 16 residues. The CDR3 bases are TGTGCCACCAGCAGAGAAGTCACAGGGGGAAACTATGGCTACACCTTC. It codes for CATSREVTGGNYGYTF.

This clone was detected a few times. The J gene is TRBJ1-2, the V gene TRBV6-6; 8 bases fit TRBD1. The J segment lost 14 bases and the V segment lost 5 bases, leaving 7 bases of the junction unmatched. Germline V CDR1 and CDR2: MNHNY, SVGAGI (reference sequence). This CDR3 has 11 amino acids. The CDR3 sequence: CASSNQGAGTF. CDR3 nucleotide sequence: TGTGCCAGCAGTAACCAGGGGGCTGGTACCTTC.

The V and J genes are TRBV5-1 and TRBJ2-7, with a possible D match to TRBD2 (7 bases). Germline V gives CDR1 SGHRS, CDR2 YFSETQ. This CDR3 is built from 14 residues. V was pared by 0 bases and J by 3 bases, with 10 bases between. The CDR3 nucleotides are TGCGCCAGCAGCTTGGCCGGGGGGCACTACGAGCAGTACTTC. The encoded protein is CASSLAGGHYEQYF.

The rearrangement links TRBV27 to TRBJ2-2, with a tentative D call TRBD1 (5 bases). The V and J ends lost 6 bases and 2 bases respectively, with 13 bases between them. Per germline, CDR1 MNHEY and CDR2 SMNVEV (reference sequence). CDR3 size: 15 residues. CDR3 sequence (DNA): TGTGCCAGCAGCCTGGGGCGGACCAACACCGGGGAGCTGTTTTTT. Encoded protein: CASSLGRTNTGELFF.

The CDR3 sequence: CASSLGGQGYNEQFF. CDR3 bases: TGTGCCAGCAGTTTGGGGGGACAGGGCTACAATGAGCAGTTCTTC. This chain links TRBV27 with TRBJ2-1; 9 bases are shared with TRBD1. V lost 3 bases and J lost 3; bases outside the gene matches: 3. The CDR3 runs 15 residues. Germline loops: CDR1 MNHEY, CDR2 SMNVEV (reference sequence).

This rearrangement joins TRBV7-6 to TRBJ2-7; D gene unclear. The CDR3 loop spans 14 amino acids. In germline, CDR1 is SGHVS, CDR2 FNYEAQ. The ends were cut back, 1 base at V and 0 bases at J, with 7 bases in the middle. The CDR3 DNA follows: TGTGCCAGCAGCTTAGGACGGAGCTCCTACGAGCAGTACTTC. It specifies CASSLGRSSYEQYF. Looking up the rest from reference TRBV7-6 and TRBJ2-7 gives the full variable domain: GAGVSQSPRYKVTKRGQDVALRCDPISGHVSLYWYRQALGQGPEFLTYFNYEAQQDKSGLPNDRFSAERPEGSISTLTIQRTEQRDSAMYRCASSLGRSSYEQYFGPGTRLTVT.

The chain carries TRBV7-9 and TRBJ2-5; D gene uncertain. The V gene lost 8 bases and the J gene lost 1 base, with 11 bases spanning the gap. Per the germline V gene, CDR1 is SEHNR and CDR2 is FQNEAQ (reference sequence). This CDR3 spans 13 amino acids. The CDR3 DNA reads TGTGCCAGCGGCCCCGCCGTCCAAGAGACCCAGTACTTC. Protein sequence: CASGPAVQETQYF.

The J gene is TRBJ1-2, the V gene TRBV6-5, with D uncertain. With 2 bases removed from V and 3 bases from J, the gap between germline ends came to 10 bases. This CDR3 spans 14 amino acids. Germline CDR1 MNHEY, CDR2 SVGAGI. CDR3 amino acids: CASSYSTADYGYTF. The CDR3 nucleotides are TGTGCCAGCAGTTACAGTACAGCCGACTATGGCTACACCTTC.

This clone showed up just once. This chain uses TRBV10-3 with TRBJ2-1, with 12 bases that match TRBD1. The CDR3 is 13 residues long. Trimming at V came to 6 bases and at J to 9 bases, leaving 3 bases not matched to a gene. CDR1 is ENHRY and CDR2 is SYGVKD in the germline V gene. CDR3 protein: CAIRGTGGGEQFF. Written as DNA, the CDR3 is TGTGCCATCAGGGGGACAGGGGGCGGTGAGCAGTTCTTC.

This rearrangement joins TRBV11-3 to TRBJ2-2, with a tentative D call TRBD1 (6 bases). V was shortened by 5 bases and J by 0 bases, with 10 bases between the two germline ends. This CDR3 is 15 amino acids long. Looked up from germline, CDR1 is SGHNT and CDR2 is YENEEA. CDR3 in amino acids: CASSRQDANTGELFF. In nucleotides, the CDR3 is TGTGCCAGCAGCCGACAGGACGCGAACACCGGGGAGCTGTTTTTT.